Each of the 32 T cell receptor beta chains below was sequenced from the same sample in a study of blood T cell repertoires in COVID-19. The data were produced by immunoSEQ multiplex PCR, yet TCRdb's version contains in-frame clones alone and is incomplete. The data contain tens of thousands of clones, 85% to 90% of them seen just once; the ten biggest clones take up 16%. Material: peripheral blood. Source of these receptors: a human donor in a cohort sampled during active COVID-19.

CDR3 nucleotide sequence: TGTGCCAGCAACATTAAGTCCAGAAGCACAGATACGCAGTATTTT. Protein sequence: CASNIKSRSTDTQYF. The J gene is TRBJ2-3, the V gene TRBV7-2; no definite D call. The CDR3 is 15 residues long. Germline lookup yields CDR1 SGHTA and CDR2 FQGNSA. V was shortened by 7 bases and J by 0 bases, with 14 bases between the two germline ends.

CDR3 residues: CASSLMGLAGDEQFF. CDR3 nucleotides: TGTGCCAGCAGCTTGATGGGACTAGCGGGAGATGAGCAGTTCTTC. The genes are TRBV5-5 and TRBJ2-1; TRBD2 aligns across 14 bases. The germline gives CDR1 SGHKS, CDR2 YYEKEE (reference sequence). Unmatched junction bases numbered 2, after V lost 1 base and J lost 8 bases. This CDR3 spans 15 amino acids.

The chain employs TRBV7-9 and TRBJ1-5, with 7 bases identical to TRBD1. Germline CDR1 SEHNR, CDR2 FQNEAQ (reference sequence). The length of the CDR3 is 16 residues. The V and J ends lost 4 bases and 7 bases, in that order; junction bases with no gene match: 13. CDR3 sequence (DNA): TGTGCCAGCAGCTCAGGGGGAACAGGGTACGGCCAGCCCCAGCATTTT. Translation gives CASSSGGTGYGQPQHF.

This clone was seen only once. V and J are TRBV11-2 and TRBJ1-4; no definite D call. V dropped 2 bases and J dropped 2 bases, with 9 bases sitting between them. Per the germline V gene, CDR1 is SGHAT and CDR2 is FQNNGV. The CDR3 extends over 15 amino acids. The CDR3 loop is CASSLLRVTNEKLFF. The CDR3 coding sequence is TGTGCCAGCAGCTTACTGAGGGTGACTAATGAAAAACTGTTTTTT. The whole variable domain, filled in from reference TRBV11-2 and TRBJ1-4, reads EAGVAQSPRYKIIEKRQSVAFWCNPISGHATLYWYQQILGQGPKLLIQFQNNGVVDDSQLPKDRFSAERLKGVDSTLKIQPAKLEDSAVYLCASSLLRVTNEKLFFGSGTQLSVL.

V gene TRBV5-1 combines with J gene TRBJ2-1, with D maybe TRBD2 (7 bases). From germline, CDR1 is SGHRS and CDR2 YFSETQ. The CDR3 runs 21 residues. V was shortened by 1 base and J by 0 bases, with 26 bases between the two germline ends. CDR3 in DNA: TGCGCCAGCAGCTTGCCCAAGGTGGGAGGGGGGGACTCTCGCTCCTACAATGAGCAGTTCTTC. It codes for CASSLPKVGGGDSRSYNEQFF.

The chain recombines TRBV6-4 with TRBJ2-3; D is perhaps TRBD2 (6 bases). CDR1 and CDR2 from the germline V gene are MRHNA and SNTAGT. CDR3 length: 12 residues. V lost 4 bases and J 6 bases, leaving 8 bases between the germline ends. CDR3 amino acids: CASSAGGDTQYF. The CDR3 coding sequence is TGTGCCAGCAGTGCAGGAGGGGATACGCAGTATTTT.

The V and J genes are TRBV7-8 and TRBJ1-3; D not resolved. Germline values: CDR1 SGHVS, CDR2 FQNEAQ. The CDR3 loop spans 11 amino acids. Trimming cost V 11 bases and J 0 bases, with 5 bases left between them. CDR3 DNA: TGTGCCGCAGTCTCTGGAAACACCATATATTTT. It translates to CAAVSGNTIYF.

CDR3 bases: TGTGCCAGCAAATATGGGGACACAGTCACAGATACGCAGTATTTT. The encoded protein is CASKYGDTVTDTQYF. The rearrangement uses TRBV28 and TRBJ2-3; a weak D match, TRBD1 (6 bases). Per germline, CDR1 MDHEN and CDR2 SYDVKM. The V and J ends lost 7 bases and 2 bases respectively, with 16 bases between them. This CDR3 has 15 residues.

The genes are TRBV6-5 and TRBJ2-7; 7 nucleotides align to TRBD1. The CDR3 loop spans 16 amino acids. Germline CDR1 and CDR2: MNHEY and SVGAGI. J lost 2 bases, V lost 0 bases, and 7 bases had no gene match. The CDR3 loop reads CASSYSGQAGAYEQYF. DNA for the CDR3: TGTGCCAGCAGTTACTCCGGACAGGCTGGGGCCTACGAGCAGTACTTC.

The chain has TRBV5-4 and TRBJ2-7, with a weak D call TRBD1 (6 bases). The CDR3 length is 14 residues. Trimming stripped 4 bases from V and 1 base from J, with 12 bases between. Germline CDR1 and CDR2: SGHNT and YYREEE (reference sequence). CDR3 in DNA: TGTGCCAGCAGCGACGGACAGCGGTCCTACGAGCAGTACTTC. Protein: CASSDGQRSYEQYF.

This clone showed up just once. V usage is TRBV19 and J usage is TRBJ1-2; 9 nucleotides agree with TRBD1. CDR3 size: 16 residues. Trimming took 2 bases from V and 5 from J; bases not matched to a gene: 9. Germline V gives CDR1 LNHDA, CDR2 SQIVND (reference sequence). CDR3: CASSIPTDRGLYGYTF. The CDR3 DNA sequence: TGTGCCAGTAGTATACCCACCGACAGGGGGTTATATGGCTACACCTTC.

The chain recombines TRBV7-2 with TRBJ1-2, with D maybe TRBD1 (5 bases). V was pared by 3 bases and J by 8 bases, with 22 bases between. Germline CDR1 reads SGHTA; CDR2 reads FQGNSA. CDR3 length: 16 residues. The CDR3 coding sequence is TGTGCCAGCAGCTTGCGTCAGCGGGGGGAGTCAAGAGGCTACACCTTC. Its translation is CASSLRQRGESRGYTF. Full variable domain (outside the CDR3, taken from reference TRBV7-2 and TRBJ1-2): GAGVSQSPSNKVTEKGKDVELRCDPISGHTALYWYRQSLGQGLEFLIYFQGNSAPDKSGLPSDRFSAERTGGSVSTLTIQRTQQEDSAVYLCASSLRQRGESRGYTFGSGTRLTVV.

The CDR3, as DNA: TGCGCCAGCAGCCTGACAGGGCGAACTGAAGCTTTCTTT. Translated, it gives CASSLTGRTEAFF. This chain joins TRBV5-1 and TRBJ1-1; 7 bases agree with TRBD1. V dropped 4 bases and J dropped 5; count of bases not matched to a gene: 5. Germline V gene lookup returns CDR1 SGHRS and CDR2 YFSETQ. The CDR3 consists of 13 residues.

The chain couples TRBV28 to TRBJ1-1; TRBD1 matches 8 bases. CDR3 size: 14 residues. CDR1 and CDR2 (germline): MDHEN, SYDVKM. After removal of 11 bases from V and 5 bases from J, the junction contained 13 bases not matched to a gene. CDR3: CAVTGGPSRTEAFF. For the CDR3, the DNA is TGTGCCGTAACAGGGGGGCCCAGCCGGACTGAAGCTTTCTTT.

This chain's CDR3 is CAWTQGSNQPQHF. In nucleotides, the CDR3 is TGTGCCTGGACTCAGGGGAGCAATCAGCCCCAGCATTTT. The chain links TRBV30 to TRBJ1-5; a possible D gene is TRBD1 (6 bases). Germline lookup yields CDR1 GTSNPN and CDR2 SVGIG (reference sequence). CDR3 length: 13 amino acids. V lost 4 bases and J lost 1, with 8 bases in between.

This chain connects TRBV19 to TRBJ2-5, with a weak D call TRBD2 (6 bases). The CDR3 has 12 residues. Between the trimmed V and J ends, which lost 5 bases and 4 bases, there was a span of 8 bases. CDR1 and CDR2 from the germline V gene are LNHDA and SQIVND (reference sequence). The CDR3 region is CASSLRGETQYF. The CDR3 coding sequence is TGTGCCAGTAGTTTGCGGGGAGAGACCCAGTACTTC.

In DNA, the CDR3 is TGTGCCAGTAGTATGTGGAGGAGCTCCTACGAGCAGTACTTC. It translates to CASSMWRSSYEQYF. The rearrangement uses TRBV19 and TRBJ2-7; tentative D call: TRBD2 (5 bases). The CDR3 runs 14 residues. V was shortened by 3 bases and J by 0 bases, with 9 bases between the two germline ends. Germline CDR1 LNHDA, CDR2 SQIVND (reference sequence).

The chain employs TRBV5-1 and TRBJ2-5; a possible D gene is TRBD2 (7 bases). V was cut by 5 bases and J by 4 bases, with 21 bases left in between. This CDR3 comprises 16 residues. CDR1 SGHRS and CDR2 YFSETQ come from the germline V gene. The CDR3: CASREARGPEAETQYF. For the CDR3, the DNA is TGCGCCAGCAGGGAAGCGCGGGGGCCGGAGGCAGAGACCCAGTACTTC.

The table lists this clone with a few counts. The rearrangement uses TRBV6-5 and TRBJ2-1, with TRBD1 identical over 8 bases. Germline CDR1 reads MNHEY; CDR2 reads SVGAGI. Trimming took 4 bases from V and 5 from J; bases not matched to a gene: 7. The CDR3 totals 15 residues. In nucleotides, the CDR3 is TGTGCCAGCAGTTCCGGACAGGGTGTCAACAATGAGCAGTTCTTC. Translated: CASSSGQGVNNEQFF.

This rearrangement joins TRBV30 to TRBJ1-2; D remains ambiguous. Trimming removed 0 bases at V and 4 bases at J, with 6 bases between. Germline CDR1 and CDR2: GTSNPN and SVGIG (reference sequence). The CDR3 is made up of 12 amino acids. CDR3 sequence (DNA): TGTGCCTGGAGTGTCGGAGCCTATGGCTACACCTTC. Its translation: CAWSVGAYGYTF.

This chain's CDR3 is CTVVSGNTIYF. The CDR3 DNA reads as TGCACGGTGGTTTCTGGAAACACCATATATTTT. The chain links TRBV29-1 to TRBJ1-3; no clear D gene. CDR3 length equals 11 residues. Per the germline V gene, CDR1 is SQVTM and CDR2 is ANQGSEA.

V usage is TRBV6-4 and J usage is TRBJ2-1; D may be TRBD1 (5 bases). The germline CDR1 and CDR2 sequences are MRHNA and SNTAGT. Trimming left V 7 bases short and J 3 bases short, with 19 bases between. CDR3 length: 16 amino acids. As DNA, the CDR3 is TGTGCCAGCACCTCTGGGATTGACACAGGCTACAATGAGCAGTTCTTC. Translation: CASTSGIDTGYNEQFF.

The rearrangement links TRBV30 to TRBJ2-5, with D possibly TRBD2 on 7 matching bases. V lost 4 bases and J lost 5, with 14 bases in between. This CDR3 region has 13 residues. Germline-derived CDR1 and CDR2 are GTSNPN and SVGIG (reference sequence). The CDR3 region is CAWKGGRWETQYF. The CDR3 nucleotides are TGTGCCTGGAAGGGGGGGCGCTGGGAGACCCAGTACTTC.

The rearrangement joins TRBV7-2 to TRBJ1-1; 9 bases match TRBD1. V lost 2 bases, J lost 5 bases, and 6 bases stayed unmatched. The germline V gene has CDR1 SGHTA and CDR2 FQGNSA. CDR3 length: 15 amino acids. The CDR3 loop is CASSLSRDRVTEAFF. DNA for the CDR3: TGTGCCAGCAGCTTATCCCGGGACAGGGTGACTGAAGCTTTCTTT.

The chain couples TRBV4-1 to TRBJ2-3; 12 bases fit TRBD2. The CDR3 is 17 residues long. Unmatched junction bases numbered 4, after V lost 1 base and J lost 2 bases. The germline V gene has CDR1 MGHRA and CDR2 YSYEKL. DNA for the CDR3: TGCGCCAGCAGCCAAGTTGGACTAGCGGGACTCACAGATACGCAGTATTTT. It translates to CASSQVGLAGLTDTQYF.

The sample holds one count of this clone. The chain has TRBV6-4 and TRBJ1-1; 8 bases are shared with TRBD1. Germline CDR1 and CDR2: MRHNA and SNTAGT. V lost 5 bases and J lost 4; bases outside the gene matches: 9. The CDR3 is 15 residues long. The CDR3, as DNA: TGTGCCAGCAGTCCGAGCGACAGGGGTTTCACTGAAGCTTTCTTT. Translating gives CASSPSDRGFTEAFF.

The rearrangement joins TRBV5-5 to TRBJ1-1, with a tentative D call TRBD1 (5 bases). From germline, CDR1 is SGHKS and CDR2 YYEKEE (reference sequence). The V gene lost 3 bases and the J gene lost 1 base, with 7 bases spanning the gap. CDR3 size: 13 residues. The CDR3, as DNA: TGTGCCAGCAGCTATACAGGGAACACTGAAGCTTTCTTT. Translating it yields CASSYTGNTEAFF. Filled out from reference TRBV5-5 and TRBJ1-1, the complete variable domain reads DAGVTQSPTHLIKTRGQQVTLRCSPISGHKSVSWYQQVLGQGPQFIFQYYEKEERGRGNFPDRFSARQFPNYSSELNVNALLLGDSALYLCASSYTGNTEAFFGQGTRLTVV.

The table lists this clone with a count of one. This sequence joins TRBV2 and TRBJ2-1; D might be TRBD1 (6 bases). Trimming cost V 7 bases and J 5 bases, with 18 bases left between them. Looked up from germline, CDR1 is SNHLY and CDR2 is FYNNEI. The CDR3 runs 15 residues. CDR3 sequence: CASILAGTLNNEQFF. In nucleotides, the CDR3 is TGTGCCAGCATCCTAGCCGGGACACTTAACAATGAGCAGTTCTTC.

V usage is TRBV13 and J usage is TRBJ1-5, with 7 positions matching TRBD1. Germline CDR1 is PRHDT and CDR2 is FYEKMQ (reference sequence). The CDR3 extends over 14 amino acids. J was trimmed by 6 bases and V by 2 bases; bases with no gene match: 4. This chain's CDR3 is CASSLSGGSQPQHF. The CDR3 region has the DNA TGTGCCAGCAGCTTATCAGGGGGTAGTCAGCCCCAGCATTTT.

This chain links TRBV6-5 with TRBJ1-1, with TRBD1 matching over 7 bases. The germline CDR1 and CDR2 sequences are MNHEY and SVGAGI. Unmatched junction bases numbered 10, after V lost 4 bases and J lost 5 bases. CDR3 length equals 15 residues. CDR3 sequence (DNA): TGTGCCAGCAGTTCCGAGGGGGCCGATAGTACTGAAGCTTTCTTT. Translating it yields CASSSEGADSTEAFF.

The gene calls are TRBV5-1 and TRBJ2-1; D possibly corresponds to TRBD1 (5 bases). Looked up from germline, CDR1 is SGHRS and CDR2 is YFSETQ. Trimming removed 4 bases from V and 6 bases from J, with 11 bases in between. The CDR3 loop spans 13 amino acids. The CDR3 sequence: CASSQGTTNEQFF. Written as DNA, the CDR3 is TGCGCCAGCAGCCAGGGTACTACCAATGAGCAGTTCTTC.

The chain combines TRBV15 with TRBJ2-4; D is unclear. The V end was cut by 0 bases, the J end by 2 bases, with 11 bases between. CDR1 is LNHNV and CDR2 is YYDKDF in the germline V gene (reference sequence). This CDR3 contains 16 residues. In DNA form, the CDR3 reads TGTGCCACCAGCAGAGAACACACGGAGCCCAAAAACATTCAGTACTTC. This gives the protein CATSREHTEPKNIQYF.